This T cell receptor (beta chain) stems from a study of blood T cell repertoires in COVID-19. Study-level background: Material from acute and convalescent COVID-19 was sourced from the United States, Italy and Spain. The cDNA or gDNA used as material had been derived from T cells, B-cell-depleted T cells, or PBMCs.

Original data processing: Quantification of nucleated cells was approximated via reference gene primer amplification. Sequencing used immunoSEQ multiplex PCR; TCRdb keeps in-frame clones, though not all of them. V, J and clone size were drawn from that table, and D and trimming were deduced from the DNA. The table records about 95,000 clones, about 87% of them present only once. The V and J ends lost 4 bases and 0 bases, in that order; junction bases with no gene match: 7. Germline loops: CDR1 SGHRS, CDR2 YFSETQ. CDR3 length: 16 amino acids. Source material: peripheral blood. This chain links TRBV5-1 with TRBJ1-1, with 9 bases aligning to TRBD1. The receptor was isolated from a human donor in a cohort sampled during active COVID-19. The CDR3: CASSAGTGRLNTEAFF. The CDR3 coding sequence is TGCGCCAGCAGCGCCGGGACAGGGCGGCTGAACACTGAAGCTTTCTTT.